These 32 T cell receptor beta chains came from one sample sequenced in a study of PD-1 blockade in classical Hodgkin lymphoma. Each patient relapsed following autologous stem cell transplantation, and prior brentuximab vedotin exposure differed. Profiling relied on immunoSEQ multiplex PCR, and the TCRdb table lists in-frame clones only, not all of them. The sample consists of 75,000 to 100,000 clones, 75% to 85% of them appearing once. The source material was peripheral blood mononuclear cells (PBMCs), sampled before the second cycle of nivolumab. Source of these receptors: a human donor with classical Hodgkin lymphoma.

J is TRBJ2-3 and V is TRBV11-2; D gene uncertain. Trimming shortened V by 4 bases and J by 9 bases, and 14 bases separated the two germline ends. Germline assignment: CDR1 SGHAT and CDR2 FQNNGV. The CDR3 is 13 residues long. In nucleotides, the CDR3 is TGTGCCAGCAGCTCACCCCAGGAGCGAACGCAGTATTTT. Protein: CASSSPQERTQYF.

Only a few counts were recorded for this clone. J is TRBJ1-2 and V is TRBV6-5, with TRBD1 matching over 9 bases. The V gene end was trimmed by 6 bases and the J gene end by 8 bases; junction bases not matched to a gene: 4. Germline V CDR1 and CDR2: MNHEY, SVGAGI. This CDR3 has 12 amino acids. The DNA of the CDR3 is TGTGCCAGCAGACGGACAGGGGAGGGCTACACCTTC. This sequence encodes CASRRTGEGYTF.

CDR3 in amino acids: CAWSLTREGEQFF. The CDR3 region has the DNA TGTGCCTGGAGCCTGACTAGGGAGGGTGAGCAGTTCTTC. This sequence joins TRBV30 and TRBJ2-1, with 7 bases fitting TRBD2. Germline V CDR1 and CDR2: GTSNPN, SVGIG (reference sequence). The CDR3 has 13 amino acids. The V segment lost 3 bases and the J segment 9 bases; nucleotides outside the gene matches: 8.

V usage is TRBV5-1 and J usage is TRBJ2-7; the match to TRBD1 covers 11 bases. The CDR3 is made up of 17 amino acids. Germline CDR1 and CDR2: SGHRS and YFSETQ. V gave up 4 bases and J gave up 5 bases; unmatched junction bases: 14. The CDR3 DNA is TGCGCCAGCAGCCGGGGACAGGGGGTTGGACTCTCTGACGAGCAGTACTTC. It translates to CASSRGQGVGLSDEQYF.

This clone was seen only a few times. The chain has TRBV5-4 and TRBJ2-3; 11 bases align to TRBD2. V shed 0 bases, J shed 4 bases, and the junction held 7 bases outside the gene matches. The CDR3 length is 17 residues. CDR1 is SGHNT, CDR2 YYREEE, per germline (reference sequence). The CDR3: CASSLGDSGRASDTQYF. CDR3 sequence (DNA): TGTGCCAGCAGCTTGGGTGATAGCGGGAGGGCCTCAGATACGCAGTATTTT.

The chain uses TRBV29-1 and TRBJ2-7, with a tentative D call TRBD2 (7 bases). The CDR3 spans 13 residues. Trimming pared 3 bases from V and 2 bases from J, leaving 11 bases between. Germline lookup yields CDR1 SQVTM and CDR2 ANQGSEA. The CDR3 region has the DNA TGCAGCGTTGACGGGGGGCACGCCTACGAGCAGTACTTC. The encoded protein is CSVDGGHAYEQYF.

This rearrangement joins TRBV7-6 to TRBJ2-7; 11 positions match TRBD2. Germline CDR1 SGHVS, CDR2 FNYEAQ. The CDR3 runs to 22 residues. J was trimmed by 0 bases and V by 2 bases; bases with no gene match: 21. This CDR3 is CASSLNLPSGRSANHLSYEQYF. In DNA, the CDR3 is TGTGCCAGCAGCTTAAATTTGCCTAGCGGGAGGAGCGCAAACCACCTCTCCTACGAGCAGTACTTC.

The chain uses TRBV5-1 and TRBJ2-7; D perhaps matches TRBD1 (6 bases). The CDR3 consists of 13 residues. V was pared by 4 bases and J by 3 bases, with 11 bases between. Germline-derived CDR1 and CDR2 are SGHRS and YFSETQ. The CDR3 sequence: CASSLGQNYEQYF. The CDR3 DNA is TGCGCCAGCAGCCTTGGACAGAACTACGAGCAGTACTTC.

CDR3 in DNA: TGTGCCAGCAGCCCGAGGGGGGACGGAAACACCATATATTTT. This sequence encodes CASSPRGDGNTIYF. V usage is TRBV9 and J usage is TRBJ1-3; D may be TRBD1 (6 bases). The V and J ends lost 4 bases and 4 bases respectively, with 12 bases between them. The length of the CDR3 is 14 residues. Germline CDR1 SGDLS, CDR2 YYNGEE. The full variable domain, with the rest looked up from reference TRBV9 and TRBJ1-3, is DSGVTQTPKHLITATGQRVTLRCSPRSGDLSVYWYQQSLDQGLQFLIQYYNGEERAKGNILERFSAQQFPDLHSELNLSSLELGDSALYFCASSPRGDGNTIYFGEGSWLTVV.

The count of this clone is one. The V gene is TRBV15, the J gene TRBJ1-1, with unresolved D. V dropped 0 bases and J dropped 10 bases, with 12 bases sitting between them. Germline CDR1 and CDR2: LNHNV and YYDKDF (reference sequence). The CDR3 length is 13 residues. CDR3 bases: TGTGCCACCAGCAGAGAGCCCGCTCGCGGAGCTTTCTTT. Its protein is CATSREPARGAFF.

This sequence joins TRBV27 and TRBJ2-7, with D unresolved. V shed 6 bases and J shed 7 bases, with 13 bases lying between them. The CDR3 is 12 residues long. Germline V gives CDR1 MNHEY, CDR2 SMNVEV (reference sequence). The CDR3 DNA reads as TGTGCCAGCAGCAACCTCCGACGGGAGCAGTACTTC. It specifies CASSNLRREQYF.

V is TRBV7-9 and J is TRBJ2-5; 9 bases line up with TRBD1. V shed 5 bases and J 5 bases; nucleotides not matched to a gene: 6. Germline V gives CDR1 SEHNR, CDR2 FQNEAQ (reference sequence). The CDR3 length is 14 residues. CDR3 nucleotides: TGTGCCAGCAGCACCTGGGACAGGGATGAGACCCAGTACTTC. Translation: CASSTWDRDETQYF.

Turning to this clone: Other nucleotide sequences in the sample specify the same CDR3. The CDR3 loop is CASSLGAGLAWEQYF. The CDR3 DNA sequence: TGTGCCAGCAGCTTGGGTGCGGGACTAGCTTGGGAGCAGTACTTC. The chain has TRBV7-6 and TRBJ2-7; 9 nucleotides agree with TRBD2. Germline-derived CDR1 and CDR2 are SGHVS and FNYEAQ. The CDR3 extends over 15 amino acids. V shed 3 bases and J 7 bases; nucleotides not matched to a gene: 10.

This clone was counted ten times or more. The chain uses TRBV28 and TRBJ2-7, with D possibly being TRBD2 (5 bases). The length of the CDR3 is 15 residues. Between the trimmed V and J ends, which lost 5 bases and 1 base, there was a span of 15 bases. Germline V gene data show CDR1 as MDHEN and CDR2 as SYDVKM. The CDR3 here is CASSRLHGTSYEQYF. The CDR3 DNA sequence: TGTGCCAGCAGTCGACTACACGGCACTTCCTACGAGCAGTACTTC.

The rearrangement links TRBV6-1 to TRBJ2-4, with no clear D. Between the trimmed V and J ends, which lost 5 bases and 9 bases, there was a span of 17 bases. The CDR3 totals 14 residues. CDR1 is MNHNS, CDR2 SASEGT, per germline. CDR3 bases: TGTGCCAGCAGTTCCCGGGCCTTGTTGGGCATTCAGTACTTC. This encodes CASSSRALLGIQYF.

J is TRBJ1-1 and V is TRBV7-6; maybe TRBD1 (6 bases). The V end lost 1 base, the J end lost 0 bases, and 9 bases lay between the germline ends. Germline CDR1 SGHVS, CDR2 FNYEAQ. The CDR3 extends over 15 amino acids. CDR3 residues: CASSLVGGLNTEAFF. The CDR3 DNA reads TGTGCCAGCAGCTTAGTGGGGGGCCTGAACACTGAAGCTTTCTTT.

This clone was seen once. The rearrangement joins TRBV5-1 to TRBJ2-4, with D perhaps TRBD2 (6 bases). In germline, CDR1 is SGHRS, CDR2 YFSETQ. CDR3 length: 15 residues. Trimming stripped 4 bases from V and 1 base from J, with 12 bases between. CDR3 in DNA: TGCGCCAGCAGCCTGGATCTAGCGGCCAAAAACATTCAGTACTTC. Amino acids: CASSLDLAAKNIQYF.

V and J are TRBV6-5 and TRBJ2-7; D is unclear. The CDR3 contains 14 residues. The germline gives CDR1 MNHEY, CDR2 SVGAGI. Trimming pared 5 bases from V and 5 bases from J, leaving 16 bases between. CDR3: CASSDRPGRHEQYF. CDR3 DNA sequence: TGTGCCAGCAGTGACCGCCCCGGGCGGCACGAGCAGTACTTC.

A single count supports this clone. V usage is TRBV15 and J usage is TRBJ2-5, with 7 bases aligning to TRBD2. The germline CDR1 and CDR2 sequences are LNHNV and YYDKDF (reference sequence). This CDR3 region has 13 residues. J gave up 2 bases and V 7 bases, and 4 bases lay outside the gene matches. In nucleotides, the CDR3 is TGTGCCACCAAAGTTAGCGGGCAAGAGACCCAGTACTTC. Translating gives CATKVSGQETQYF.

Remarks on this clone: This CDR3 is missing its conserved last phenylalanine or tryptophan, likely due to a read error. It is unclear where the CDR3 begins or ends on the DNA, so no DNA is shown, and the CDR3 is as TCRdb lists it. The V and J genes are TRBV5-4 and TRBJ1-2; the table's D call, TRBD1, was not checked against the DNA. Germline-derived CDR1 and CDR2 are SGHNT and YYREEE (reference sequence). The CDR3 sequence runs 14 residues, both termini included. This chain's CDR3 is CASSQDPGQGAIRL.

This chain links TRBV10-2 with TRBJ1-5, with TRBD1 as a possible D gene (5 bases). V lost 5 bases and J 1 base, leaving 12 bases between the germline ends. Germline CDR1 WSHSY, CDR2 SAAADI. The CDR3 spans 15 residues. DNA for the CDR3: TGCGCCAGCAGTTCGGACACTTTGAGCAATCAGCCCCAGCATTTT. The encoded protein is CASSSDTLSNQPQHF.

The V call is TRBV11-2, the J call TRBJ1-1, with 9 bases fitting TRBD1. Germline CDR1 and CDR2: SGHAT and FQNNGV. This CDR3 is built from 15 residues. The trim removed 5 bases at V and 6 bases at J, leaving 10 bases unmatched. The CDR3 reads CASSLGQGSEAEAFF. The CDR3 region has the DNA TGTGCCAGCAGCCTCGGACAGGGGAGCGAAGCTGAAGCTTTCTTT.

As DNA, the CDR3 is TGTGCCATCAGTGAGCGGGGGGGAGAAGCCGAGCAGTACTTC. It encodes CAISERGGEAEQYF. The chain uses TRBV10-3 and TRBJ2-7; TRBD2 matches at 8 bases. The CDR3 extends over 14 amino acids. CDR1 is ENHRY and CDR2 is SYGVKD in the germline V gene. The J segment lost 6 bases and the V segment lost 2 bases, leaving 6 bases of the junction unmatched.

This sequence joins TRBV6-5 and TRBJ2-6; D is uncertain. Germline V gives CDR1 MNHEY, CDR2 SVGAGI. The CDR3 runs to 15 residues. The V and J ends lost 2 bases and 0 bases respectively, with 5 bases between them. DNA of the CDR3: TGTGCCAGCAGTTACCAAGACTCTGGGGCCAACGTCCTGACTTTC. It encodes CASSYQDSGANVLTF.

The V gene is TRBV12-5, the J gene TRBJ2-1; 11 bases are a match to TRBD2. CDR3 length: 18 amino acids. Per the germline V gene, CDR1 is LGHNT and CDR2 is FRNRAP. V lost 6 bases and J lost 12; bases outside the gene matches: 22. CDR3 loop: CASGLDVGGTSGPVWQFF. The CDR3 nucleotides are TGTGCTAGTGGACTTGATGTAGGTGGGACTAGCGGCCCGGTTTGGCAGTTCTTC.

This chain joins TRBV11-3 and TRBJ2-2, with D hard to call. Trimming removed 5 bases from V and 3 bases from J, with 7 bases in between. Per the germline V gene, CDR1 is SGHNT and CDR2 is YENEEA. The CDR3 is 13 residues long. DNA of the CDR3: TGTGCCAGCAGCCCCGCGGACACCGGGGAGCTGTTTTTT. The encoded protein is CASSPADTGELFF. Combining the CDR3 with reference TRBV11-3 and TRBJ2-2 gives the whole variable domain EAGVVQSPRYKIIEKKQPVAFWCNPISGHNTLYWYLQNLGQGPELLIRYENEEAVDDSQLPKDRFSAERLKGVDSTLKIQPAELGDSAVYLCASSPADTGELFFGEGSRLTVL.

This rearrangement joins TRBV6-1 to TRBJ2-1; TRBD2 matches 11 bases. V was clipped by 8 bases and J by 6 bases; unmatched bases: 0. This CDR3 contains 12 residues. Germline CDR1 and CDR2: MNHNS and SASEGT. The CDR3, as DNA: TGTGCCAGCCTAGCGGGAGGCAATGAGCAGTTCTTC. It encodes CASLAGGNEQFF.

The chain combines TRBV10-3 with TRBJ1-5; no clear D gene. The V and J ends lost 0 bases and 5 bases respectively, with 8 bases between them. Germline CDR1 ENHRY, CDR2 SYGVKD. This CDR3 is 14 amino acids long. The CDR3 reads CAISESGSYQPQHF. The CDR3 nucleotides read TGTGCCATCAGTGAGTCCGGAAGCTATCAGCCCCAGCATTTT.

CDR3 region: CASRGTGNHEQYF. The DNA for the CDR3 is TGTGCCAGCAGGGGAACCGGGAACCACGAGCAGTACTTC. The gene calls are TRBV11-2 and TRBJ2-7; D perhaps matches TRBD2 (5 bases). V was pared by 6 bases and J by 5 bases, with 14 bases between. Germline V gene sequence: CDR1 SGHAT, CDR2 FQNNGV. The CDR3 is 13 amino acids.

This chain links TRBV15 with TRBJ2-1, with D tentatively TRBD1 (6 bases). V was shortened by 7 bases and J by 8 bases, with 9 bases between the two germline ends. Germline-derived CDR1 and CDR2 are LNHNV and YYDKDF (reference sequence). This CDR3 contains 11 residues. The CDR3 coding sequence is TGTGCCACCACCTACAGGGATGAGCAGTTCTTC. As protein: CATTYRDEQFF.

The chain recombines TRBV11-2 with TRBJ1-2; tentatively, D is TRBD1 (5 bases). The germline gives CDR1 SGHAT, CDR2 FQNNGV. This CDR3 comprises 13 residues. V dropped 1 base and J dropped 7 bases, with 10 bases sitting between them. The CDR3 DNA follows: TGTGCCAGCAGCTTAGGCAGGGCTAGTGGCTACACCTTC. Translation: CASSLGRASGYTF.

V and J are TRBV10-3 and TRBJ2-1; 10 positions agree with TRBD2. The length of the CDR3 is 15 residues. J was trimmed by 8 bases and V by 4 bases; bases with no gene match: 8. CDR1 and CDR2 from the germline V gene are ENHRY and SYGVKD. The CDR3 loop reads CAISGSGRAKDEQFF. Here the CDR3 DNA reads TGTGCCATCAGTGGCAGCGGGAGGGCCAAGGATGAGCAGTTCTTC.